Listed below are T cell receptor beta chains from one sample, sequenced in a study of shared clonotypes between healthy human individuals. Using immunoSEQ multiplex PCR, the repertoire was profiled, and TCRdb retains in-frame clones only, with some absent. In the table there are roughly 500,000 clones, around 95% of which are singletons. The source material was naive CD4+ T cells sorted from blood. These receptors all stem from a woman under 40 in good health. Both conserved end residues are part of each CDR3. Each record gives: D gene, J gene, clone size, V gene, CDR3 protein, CDR3 DNA. A D gene is named only where the DNA matches it firmly. Where a row states a size, it is once, few, many or the class of an expanded clone; other rows omit it.

>NA|TRBJ1-5|NA|TRBV19
CASSIGGGHFAQPQHF
TGTGCCAGTAGTATTGGGGGCGGACATTTCGCTCAGCCCCAGCATTTT
>NA|TRBJ1-1|NA|TRBV19
CASTNRGVDTEAFF
TGTGCCAGTACCAACCGGGGGGTTGACACTGAAGCTTTCTTT
>TRBD2|TRBJ2-5|NA|TRBV28
CATLGLAGEGETQYF
TGTGCCACCCTTGGACTAGCGGGAGAGGGCGAGACCCAGTACTTC
>NA|TRBJ2-7|NA|TRBV14
CASSQDQGGTVGYEQYF
TGTGCCAGCAGCCAAGATCAGGGGGGGACAGTGGGTTACGAGCAGTACTTC
>NA|TRBJ1-2|NA|TRBV27
CASSQKWAETYFNYGYTF
TGTGCCAGCAGCCAAAAATGGGCGGAAACCTACTTTAACTATGGCTACACCTTC
>NA|TRBJ2-5|few|TRBV18
CASSPGRGGETQYF
TGTGCCAGCTCACCAGGCAGAGGGGGTGAGACCCAGTACTTC
>TRBD1|TRBJ1-3|NA|TRBV29-1
CSVLGGTSGNTIYF
TGCAGCGTCCTAGGGGGCACCTCTGGAAACACCATATATTTT
>NA|TRBJ2-6|NA|TRBV19
CASSRAAYSGANVLTF
TGTGCCAGTAGTAGGGCAGCCTACTCTGGGGCCAACGTCCTGACTTTC
>NA|TRBJ2-7|NA|TRBV5-4
CASSLDRATAYEQYF
TGTGCCAGCAGCTTGGACAGGGCAACTGCTTACGAGCAGTACTTC
>TRBD2|TRBJ2-3|NA|TRBV5-1
CASSPGRGRSPDTQYF
TGCGCCAGCAGCCCGGGGCGGGGGAGGAGTCCAGATACGCAGTATTTT
>TRBD1|TRBJ1-4|NA|TRBV5-6
CASSYRGINEKLFF
TGTGCCAGCAGCTACAGGGGGATAAATGAAAAACTGTTTTTT
>NA|TRBJ1-1|NA|TRBV18
CASSPLGTGSTEAFF
TGTGCCAGCTCACCACTAGGCACAGGGTCTACTGAAGCTTTCTTT
>TRBD1|TRBJ1-3|NA|TRBV30
CACGQGFLGNTIYF
TGTGCCTGTGGACAGGGGTTTCTGGGAAACACCATATATTTT
>NA|TRBJ2-3|NA|TRBV4-1
CASSQDAPFLGGTQYF
TGCGCCAGCAGCCAAGACGCACCTTTCCTCGGAGGTACGCAGTATTTT
>NA|TRBJ2-5|once|TRBV18
CASSPQGAGETQYF
TGTGCCAGCTCACCCCAGGGTGCGGGGGAGACCCAGTACTTC
>NA|TRBJ1-5|once|TRBV28
CASLFGGRNQPQHF
TGTGCCAGCTTGTTTGGCGGACGCAATCAGCCCCAGCATTTT
>NA|TRBJ1-1|NA|TRBV10-1
CASSDGGTEAFF
TGCGCCAGCAGTGATGGTGGCACTGAAGCTTTCTTT
>NA|TRBJ1-1|NA|TRBV7-2
CASSLRAVEAFF
TGTGCCAGCAGCCTACGGGCAGTTGAAGCTTTCTTT
>NA|TRBJ1-2|NA|TRBV5-6
CASSLVFSSYGYTF
TGTGCCAGCAGCTTGGTCTTTTCTAGCTATGGCTACACCTTC
>TRBD1|TRBJ2-7|NA|TRBV2
CASSGQGSSYEQYF
TGTGCCAGCAGTGGACAGGGGAGCTCCTACGAGCAGTACTTC
>NA|TRBJ1-2|NA|TRBV7-9
CASSLAVAGGYTF
TGTGCCAGCAGCTTAGCTGTCGCAGGTGGCTACACCTTC
>NA|TRBJ2-1|NA|TRBV29-1
CSVVGGSYNEQFF
TGCAGCGTTGTTGGGGGATCCTACAATGAGCAGTTCTTC
>NA|TRBJ1-1|NA|TRBV6-6
CASSGPPNTEAFF
TGTGCCAGCAGCGGACCGCCTAACACTGAAGCTTTCTTT
>NA|TRBJ2-1|NA|TRBV19
CATTRTETYNEQFF
TGTGCCACCACACGGACAGAGACCTACAATGAGCAGTTCTTC
>NA|TRBJ2-7|once|TRBV27
CASSPGAPPYEQYF
TGTGCCAGCAGTCCCGGGGCTCCCCCCTACGAGCAGTACTTC
>TRBD1|TRBJ1-5|NA|TRBV28
CASSPGIQGANQPQHF
TGTGCCAGCAGTCCCGGAATACAGGGGGCAAACCAGCCCCAGCATTTT
>TRBD1|TRBJ2-7|NA|TRBV11-2
CASSFTGGYEQYF
TGTGCCAGCAGCTTTACAGGGGGCTACGAGCAGTACTTC
>TRBD1|TRBJ1-2|NA|TRBV5-1
CASSFGTENYGYTF
TGCGCCAGCAGCTTCGGGACAGAAAACTATGGCTACACCTTC
>TRBD2|TRBJ2-5|NA|TRBV9
CASSVKSGRETQYF
TGTGCCAGCAGCGTTAAGAGCGGGAGAGAGACCCAGTACTTC
>TRBD1|TRBJ2-1|NA|TRBV28
CASSSTGAHLNQQFF
TGTGCCAGCAGTTCGACAGGGGCGCATCTCAATCAGCAGTTCTTC
>NA|TRBJ1-2|NA|TRBV19
CASSIVMVVSGYTF
TGTGCCAGTAGTATAGTGATGGTTGTTAGCGGCTACACCTTC
>NA|TRBJ1-3|NA|TRBV14
CASSQEWGLSGNTIYF
TGTGCCAGCAGCCAAGAATGGGGCCTCTCTGGAAACACCATATATTTT
>NA|TRBJ2-2|NA|TRBV5-1
CASSFGTILTGELFF
TGCGCCAGCAGCTTCGGGACGATCCTCACCGGGGAGCTGTTTTTT
>NA|TRBJ1-2|NA|TRBV28
CASSLRGMSGYTF
TGTGCCAGCAGTTTACGGGGTATGAGCGGCTACACCTTC